The rows below give T cell receptor beta chains drawn from one sample of a study of identical twins. TCRdb recomputed calls from the 5' RACE reads with MiXCR, one row per CDR3 protein. The data contain 1.5 million to 2 million distinct CDR3 sequences, more than 30% of them seen just once; the ten biggest clones take up more than 0.25%. The specimen was cord blood. These receptor sequences come from a newborn girl in good health. The CDR3 runs from the conserved cysteine through the conserved F or W. Each record gives: CDR3 protein, CDR3 DNA, V gene, J gene, D gene, clone size. A D gene is named only where the DNA matches it firmly. Clone size is given for some rows only: seen once, a few or many times, or a class if the clone is expanded.

CDR3aa: CASSYAGTSEKTQYF; CDR3nt: TGTGCCAGCAGTTACGCCGGGACTAGCGAGAAGACCCAGTACTTC; v_gene: TRBV6-6; j_gene: TRBJ2-5; d_gene: TRBD2; abundance: -
CDR3aa: CAVRDNSGNTIYF; CDR3nt: TGTGCCGTCAGGGACAACTCTGGAAACACCATATATTTT; v_gene: TRBV10-3; j_gene: TRBJ1-3; d_gene: -; abundance: -
CDR3aa: CASSKGLRDLETQYF; CDR3nt: TGTGCCAGCAGCAAGGGACTTCGGGACTTAGAGACCCAGTACTTC; v_gene: TRBV21-1; j_gene: TRBJ2-5; d_gene: -; abundance: -
CDR3aa: CASSDSTSGNEQFF; CDR3nt: TGTGCCAGCAGTGATTCGACTAGCGGCAATGAGCAGTTCTTC; v_gene: TRBV2; j_gene: TRBJ2-1; d_gene: TRBD2; abundance: -
CDR3aa: CSVWGMASGTETQYF; CDR3nt: TGCAGCGTCTGGGGGATGGCTAGCGGGACGGAGACCCAGTACTTC; v_gene: TRBV29-1; j_gene: TRBJ2-5; d_gene: TRBD2; abundance: -
CDR3aa: CASSLAGGAATDTQYF; CDR3nt: TGTGCCAGCAGCTTAGCCGGGGGCGCCGCCACAGATACGCAGTATTTT; v_gene: TRBV7-6; j_gene: TRBJ2-3; d_gene: -; abundance: -
CDR3aa: CATSDFGSGTDTQYF; CDR3nt: TGTGCCACCAGTGATTTTGGTAGCGGCACAGATACGCAGTATTTT; v_gene: TRBV24-1; j_gene: TRBJ2-3; d_gene: -; abundance: -
CDR3aa: CASSQSGSPTDTQYF; CDR3nt: TGTGCCAGCAGCCAAAGCGGGAGCCCCACAGATACGCAGTATTTT; v_gene: TRBV3-1; j_gene: TRBJ2-3; d_gene: TRBD2; abundance: -
CDR3aa: CASSIDTYTGELFF; CDR3nt: TGCGCCAGCAGCATTGACACTTACACCGGGGAGCTGTTTTTT; v_gene: TRBV5-1; j_gene: TRBJ2-2; d_gene: -; abundance: once
CDR3aa: CTSSQDRLVSKTQYF; CDR3nt: TGTACCAGCAGCCAAGATCGGCTAGTCAGTAAGACCCAGTACTTC; v_gene: TRBV3-1; j_gene: TRBJ2-5; d_gene: -; abundance: -
CDR3aa: CSARDREGGYTF; CDR3nt: TGCAGTGCTAGAGACAGGGAGGGTGGCTACACCTTC; v_gene: TRBV20-1; j_gene: TRBJ1-2; d_gene: -; abundance: -
CDR3aa: CASSYSGDRGTDTQYF; CDR3nt: TGTGCCAGCAGTTACTCAGGGGACAGGGGAACAGATACGCAGTATTTT; v_gene: TRBV6-5; j_gene: TRBJ2-3; d_gene: TRBD1; abundance: -
CDR3aa: CASSPKTREYNEQFF; CDR3nt: TGTGCCAGCAGTCCGAAGACCAGGGAGTACAATGAGCAGTTCTTC; v_gene: TRBV2; j_gene: TRBJ2-1; d_gene: -; abundance: few
CDR3aa: CSVVTRATSGYTF; CDR3nt: TGCAGCGTTGTGACCCGCGCCACGTCCGGCTACACCTTC; v_gene: TRBV29-1; j_gene: TRBJ1-2; d_gene: -; abundance: few
CDR3aa: CASSGSAGRDTQYF; CDR3nt: TGTGCCAGCAGTGGTAGCGCTGGCAGGGATACGCAGTATTTT; v_gene: TRBV25-1; j_gene: TRBJ2-3; d_gene: -; abundance: -
CDR3aa: CSAREGSGDQETQYF; CDR3nt: TGCAGTGCTAGAGAGGGGTCCGGCGACCAAGAGACCCAGTACTTC; v_gene: TRBV20-1; j_gene: TRBJ2-5; d_gene: -; abundance: few
CDR3aa: CASSPDRRGTEAFF; CDR3nt: TGTGCCAGCAGTCCCGACAGGCGGGGCACTGAAGCTTTCTTT; v_gene: TRBV6-2/TRBV6-3; j_gene: TRBJ1-1; d_gene: -; abundance: many
CDR3aa: CAWRRTGGDQPQHF; CDR3nt: TGTGCCTGGAGGAGGACAGGGGGCGATCAGCCCCAGCATTTT; v_gene: TRBV30; j_gene: TRBJ1-5; d_gene: TRBD1; abundance: -
CDR3aa: CASVGTGGYGYTF; CDR3nt: TGTGCCAGCGTGGGGACAGGGGGCTATGGCTACACCTTC; v_gene: TRBV27; j_gene: TRBJ1-2; d_gene: TRBD1; abundance: -
CDR3aa: CASRRDPWNEQFF; CDR3nt: TGTGCCAGCAGGCGGGACCCCTGGAATGAGCAGTTCTTC; v_gene: TRBV12-3/TRBV12-4; j_gene: TRBJ2-1; d_gene: -; abundance: few
CDR3aa: CATSPSPVSNTGELFF; CDR3nt: TGTGCCACCAGCCCTTCTCCAGTCTCGAACACCGGGGAGCTGTTTTTT; v_gene: TRBV24-1; j_gene: TRBJ2-2; d_gene: -; abundance: -
CDR3aa: CASGMFYEQYF; CDR3nt: TGTGCCAGTGGGATGTTCTACGAGCAGTACTTC; v_gene: TRBV19; j_gene: TRBJ2-7; d_gene: -; abundance: -
CDR3aa: CSVPMPGGVIDTQYF; CDR3nt: TGCAGTGTCCCCATGCCCGGGGGGGTGATCGATACGCAGTATTTT; v_gene: TRBV20-1; j_gene: TRBJ2-3; d_gene: TRBD2; abundance: -
CDR3aa: CASSVEAGWGTDTQYF; CDR3nt: TGTGCCAGCAGCGTAGAGGCGGGATGGGGAACAGATACGCAGTATTTT; v_gene: TRBV9; j_gene: TRBJ2-3; d_gene: -; abundance: few
CDR3aa: CASSDGPGLADNEQFF; CDR3nt: TGTGCCAGCAGCGACGGACCGGGACTAGCAGACAATGAGCAGTTCTTC; v_gene: TRBV7-9; j_gene: TRBJ2-1; d_gene: TRBD2; abundance: -
CDR3aa: CASSCRTDPYSYNEQFF; CDR3nt: TGCGCCAGCAGCTGTAGGACCGACCCCTACTCCTACAATGAGCAGTTCTTC; v_gene: TRBV5-1; j_gene: TRBJ2-1; d_gene: -; abundance: -
CDR3aa: CASSRRLPTGINNEKLFF; CDR3nt: TGCGCCAGCAGCCGAAGACTCCCTACCGGCATCAATAATGAAAAACTGTTTTTT; v_gene: TRBV4-1; j_gene: TRBJ1-4; d_gene: -; abundance: -
CDR3aa: CASSQVSGGVDTQYF; CDR3nt: TGTGCCAGCAGCCAAGTTAGCGGGGGAGTAGATACGCAGTATTTT; v_gene: TRBV4-2; j_gene: TRBJ2-3; d_gene: TRBD2; abundance: few
CDR3aa: CASSLGGPMRVQYF; CDR3nt: TGTGCCAGCAGTTTAGGGGGCCCCATGAGGGTGCAGTACTTC; v_gene: TRBV28; j_gene: TRBJ2-5; d_gene: -; abundance: few
CDR3aa: CASSLAPGYANEKLFF; CDR3nt: TGTGCCAGCAGCTTAGCCCCAGGGTACGCTAATGAAAAACTGTTTTTT; v_gene: TRBV7-2; j_gene: TRBJ1-4; d_gene: -; abundance: -
CDR3aa: CASSAGTEHYEQYF; CDR3nt: TGTGCCAGCAGCGCCGGGACAGAACACTACGAGCAGTACTTC; v_gene: TRBV3-1; j_gene: TRBJ2-7; d_gene: TRBD1; abundance: -
CDR3aa: CASSYSAADLPYNEQYF; CDR3nt: TGTGCCAGCAGTTACTCAGCAGCGGACCTCCCCTACAATGAGCAGTACTTC; v_gene: TRBV6-5; j_gene: TRBJ2-7; d_gene: -; abundance: -
CDR3aa: CAWSKAYEQYF; CDR3nt: TGTGCCTGGAGTAAGGCCTACGAGCAGTACTTC; v_gene: TRBV30; j_gene: TRBJ2-7; d_gene: -; abundance: -
CDR3aa: CASSGRQGAYNEQFF; CDR3nt: TGTGCCAGCAGTGGTCGACAGGGGGCCTACAATGAGCAGTTCTTC; v_gene: TRBV6-1; j_gene: TRBJ2-1; d_gene: TRBD1; abundance: few
CDR3aa: CSASLGQTGNIWNIQYF; CDR3nt: TGCAGTGCTAGTTTAGGCCAGACAGGGAACATATGGAACATTCAGTACTTC; v_gene: TRBV20-1; j_gene: TRBJ2-4; d_gene: TRBD1; abundance: few
CDR3aa: CASSLRTGLLAKDLFF; CDR3nt: TGTGCCAGCAGTTTGAGGACAGGCCTCCTGGCGAAAGATCTGTTTTTT; v_gene: TRBV27; j_gene: TRBJ1-4; d_gene: TRBD1; abundance: -
CDR3aa: CASSLAAYTEAFF; CDR3nt: TGTGCCAGCAGCTTGGCCGCGTACACTGAAGCTTTCTTT; v_gene: TRBV5-5; j_gene: TRBJ1-1; d_gene: -; abundance: -
CDR3aa: CASSFDTRVDTQYF; CDR3nt: TGTGCCAGCAGTTTTGACACCCGGGTAGATACGCAGTATTTT; v_gene: TRBV12-3/TRBV12-4; j_gene: TRBJ2-3; d_gene: -; abundance: few
CDR3aa: CASSLGLRAETQYF; CDR3nt: TGTGCTAGCAGCTTAGGACTAAGGGCCGAGACCCAGTACTTC; v_gene: TRBV7-7; j_gene: TRBJ2-5; d_gene: -; abundance: -
CDR3aa: CASSLDGGRPTDTQYF; CDR3nt: TGTGCCAGCAGCTTAGATGGCGGGAGGCCCACAGATACGCAGTATTTT; v_gene: TRBV7-2; j_gene: TRBJ2-3; d_gene: TRBD2; abundance: -
CDR3aa: CATSRNPGRVTQYF; CDR3nt: TGTGCCACCAGCAGAAACCCCGGGAGAGTTACGCAGTATTTT; v_gene: TRBV15; j_gene: TRBJ2-3; d_gene: -; abundance: -
CDR3aa: CASSPLRGKGETQYF; CDR3nt: TGTGCCAGCAGTCCCCTGAGAGGGAAGGGGGAGACCCAGTACTTC; v_gene: TRBV12-3/TRBV12-4; j_gene: TRBJ2-5; d_gene: -; abundance: -
CDR3aa: CASSQAGGVDTQYF; CDR3nt: TGTGCCAGCAGCCAGGCAGGGGGAGTGGATACGCAGTATTTT; v_gene: TRBV3-1; j_gene: TRBJ2-3; d_gene: TRBD1; abundance: -
CDR3aa: CASSQDGGGGYEQYF; CDR3nt: TGTGCCAGCAGCCAAGATGGAGGAGGGGGCTACGAGCAGTACTTC; v_gene: TRBV4-2; j_gene: TRBJ2-7; d_gene: -; abundance: -
CDR3aa: CATTGETYEQYF; CDR3nt: TGTGCCACCACCGGCGAAACCTACGAGCAGTACTTC; v_gene: TRBV7-2; j_gene: TRBJ2-7; d_gene: -; abundance: -
CDR3aa: CAISEGPAGLEGEQYF; CDR3nt: TGTGCCATCAGTGAAGGACCGGCCGGCTTGGAGGGGGAGCAGTACTTC; v_gene: TRBV10-3; j_gene: TRBJ2-7; d_gene: -; abundance: -